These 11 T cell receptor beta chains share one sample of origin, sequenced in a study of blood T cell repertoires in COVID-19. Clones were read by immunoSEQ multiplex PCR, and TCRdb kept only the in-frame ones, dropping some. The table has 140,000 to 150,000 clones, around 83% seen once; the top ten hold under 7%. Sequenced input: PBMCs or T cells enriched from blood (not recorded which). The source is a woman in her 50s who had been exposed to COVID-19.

The DNA of the CDR3 is TGTGCCAGCAGCGCCGCCCGGGACAGGGCGTACGAGCAGTACTTC. Amino acid sequence: CASSAARDRAYEQYF. The gene calls are TRBV7-2 and TRBJ2-7, with 9 bases aligning to TRBD1. Germline loops: CDR1 SGHTA, CDR2 FQGNSA. The CDR3 has 15 residues. The V gene end was trimmed by 5 bases and the J gene end by 4 bases; junction bases not matched to a gene: 9. The whole variable domain, filled in from reference TRBV7-2 and TRBJ2-7, reads GAGVSQSPSNKVTEKGKDVELRCDPISGHTALYWYRQSLGQGLEFLIYFQGNSAPDKSGLPSDRFSAERTGGSVSTLTIQRTQQEDSAVYLCASSAARDRAYEQYFGPGTRLTVT.

CDR3 coding DNA: TGTGCCAGCAGTTATTCCTGGACTAGCGGGGATGAGCAGTTCTTC. Translating gives CASSYSWTSGDEQFF. The J gene is TRBJ2-1, the V gene TRBV6-5, with 12 bases identical to TRBD2. From germline, CDR1 is MNHEY and CDR2 SVGAGI. This CDR3 spans 15 amino acids. The V and J ends lost 3 bases and 8 bases, in that order; junction bases with no gene match: 5.

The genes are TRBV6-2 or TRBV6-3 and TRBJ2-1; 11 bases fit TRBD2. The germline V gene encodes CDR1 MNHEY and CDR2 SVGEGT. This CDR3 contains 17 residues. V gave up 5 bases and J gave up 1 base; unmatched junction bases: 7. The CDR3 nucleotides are TGTGCCAGCAGTGGGGGACTAGCGGAGCGATCCTACAATGAGCAGTTCTTC. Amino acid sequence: CASSGGLAERSYNEQFF.

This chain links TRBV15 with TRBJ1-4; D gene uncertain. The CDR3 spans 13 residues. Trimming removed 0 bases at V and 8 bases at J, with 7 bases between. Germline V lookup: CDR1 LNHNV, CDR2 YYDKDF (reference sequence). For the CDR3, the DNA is TGTGCCACCAGCAGAGATGAGGGCGAAAAACTGTTTTTT. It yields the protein CATSRDEGEKLFF.

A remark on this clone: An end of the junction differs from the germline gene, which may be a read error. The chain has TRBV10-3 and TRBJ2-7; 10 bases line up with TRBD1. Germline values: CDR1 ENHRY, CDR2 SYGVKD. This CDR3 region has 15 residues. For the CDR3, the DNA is TGTGCCATCAGCGAGTCCGGGACAGGGGTTCCCGAGCAGTACTTC. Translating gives CAISESGTGVPEQYF.

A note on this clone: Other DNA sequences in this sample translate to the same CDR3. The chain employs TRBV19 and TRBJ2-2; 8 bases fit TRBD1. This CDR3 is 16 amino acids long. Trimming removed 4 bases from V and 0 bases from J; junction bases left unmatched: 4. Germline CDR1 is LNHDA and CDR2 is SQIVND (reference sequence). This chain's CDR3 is CASSNPGQANTGELFF. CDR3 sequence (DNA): TGTGCCAGTAGTAACCCGGGACAGGCGAACACCGGGGAGCTGTTTTTT.

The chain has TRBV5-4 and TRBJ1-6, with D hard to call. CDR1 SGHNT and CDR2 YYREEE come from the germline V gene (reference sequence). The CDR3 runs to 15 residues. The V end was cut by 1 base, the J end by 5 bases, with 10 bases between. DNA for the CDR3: TGTGCCAGCAGCTTGCTGGACTTTAATAATTCACCCCTCCACTTT. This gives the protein CASSLLDFNNSPLHF. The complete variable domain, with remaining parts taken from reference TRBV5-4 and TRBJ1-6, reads ETGVTQSPTHLIKTRGQQVTLRCSSQSGHNTVSWYQQALGQGPQFIFQYYREEENGRGNFPPRFSGLQFPNYSSELNVNALELDDSALYLCASSLLDFNNSPLHFGNGTRLTVT.

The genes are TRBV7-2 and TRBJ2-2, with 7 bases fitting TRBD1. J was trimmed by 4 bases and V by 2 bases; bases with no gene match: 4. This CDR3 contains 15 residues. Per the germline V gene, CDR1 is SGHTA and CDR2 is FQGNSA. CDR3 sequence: CASSLSTGFTGELFF. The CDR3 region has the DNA TGTGCCAGCAGCTTATCGACAGGGTTCACCGGGGAGCTGTTTTTT.

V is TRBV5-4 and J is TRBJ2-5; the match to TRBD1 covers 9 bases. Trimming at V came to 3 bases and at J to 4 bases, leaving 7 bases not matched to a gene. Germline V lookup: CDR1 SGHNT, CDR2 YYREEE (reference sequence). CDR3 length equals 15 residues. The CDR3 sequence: CASSSRTGVGETQYF. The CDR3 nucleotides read TGTGCCAGCAGCTCTAGGACAGGGGTAGGAGAGACCCAGTACTTC.

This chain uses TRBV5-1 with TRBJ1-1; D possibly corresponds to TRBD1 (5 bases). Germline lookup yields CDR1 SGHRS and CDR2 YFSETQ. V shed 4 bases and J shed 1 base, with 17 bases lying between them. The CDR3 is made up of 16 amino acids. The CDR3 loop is CASSIRVGASNTEAFF. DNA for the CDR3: TGCGCCAGCAGCATCAGGGTTGGGGCATCGAACACTGAAGCTTTCTTT.

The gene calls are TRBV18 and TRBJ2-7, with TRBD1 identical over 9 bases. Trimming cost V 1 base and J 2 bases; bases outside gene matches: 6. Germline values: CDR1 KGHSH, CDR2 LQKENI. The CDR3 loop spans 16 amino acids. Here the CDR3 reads CASSPQPGQGTYEQYF. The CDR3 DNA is TGTGCCAGCTCACCACAGCCGGGACAGGGAACCTACGAGCAGTACTTC. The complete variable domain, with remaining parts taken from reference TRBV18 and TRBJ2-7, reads NAGVMQNPRHLVRRRGQEARLRCSPMKGHSHVYWYRQLPEEGLKFMVYLQKENIIDESGMPKERFSAEFPKEGPSILRIQQVVRGDSAAYFCASSPQPGQGTYEQYFGPGTRLTVT.